The TCR beta chain under discussion was sequenced for a study of tumor-infiltrating lymphocytes in primary liver carcinoma. Regarding the study as a whole: Without sorting, CD4+ versus CD8+ T cell repertoires were not compared.

The study extracted blood RNA from unsorted whole blood and also extracted germline DNA. Worth noting for this clonotype: Its antigen is not identified. A much larger clonotype is one base distant, so this may be a read error.

TCR beta cDNA was reverse-transcribed from about 550 ng of total RNA. The reaction used a constant-region primer and ProtoScript II reverse transcriptase. Three nested multiplex PCR rounds of slightly modified ARM-PCR generated TCR beta libraries. TCRdb processed the multiplex PCR reads anew with MiXCR; each CDR3 protein has one entry. In the table there are about 310,000 distinct CDR3 sequences, about three fifths of which are singletons. The sample comprised peripheral blood. The clonotype comes from a woman in her 30s with primary liver carcinoma and hepatitis B virus infection.

The CDR3 protein is CASSYSLGTDTGTQYF. In nucleotides, the CDR3 is TGTGCCAGCAGTTACTCGCTCGGGACTGACACAGGTACGCAGTATTTT. The chain uses TRBV6-2 or TRBV6-3 and TRBJ2-3; TRBD2 is a possible D gene (6 bases). Germline V CDR1 and CDR2: MNHEY, SVGEGT. CDR3 length: 16 residues.